The source of this TCR beta chain is a study of blood T cell repertoires in COVID-19. Sequencing used immunoSEQ multiplex PCR; TCRdb keeps in-frame clones, though not all of them. The sample yields 330,000 or so clones, roughly 87% seen once. CDR3 size: 14 residues. V was trimmed by 3 bases and J by 2 bases, leaving 8 bases between them. Per the germline V gene, CDR1 is MNHEY and CDR2 is SMNVEV (reference sequence). The TCR originated in a man younger than 40 with COVID-19, enrolled during active disease. The chain combines TRBV27 with TRBJ1-3; D is possibly TRBD1 (5 bases). Sequencing was performed on peripheral blood. For the CDR3, the DNA is TGTGCCAGCAGTTTGCGCAGGGCTGGAAACACCATATATTTT. It yields the protein CASSLRRAGNTIYF.